This T cell receptor beta chain was profiled in a study of technical replicates of blood from a few donors. The V gene end was trimmed by 2 bases and the J gene end by 6 bases; junction bases not matched to a gene: 7. The CDR3 is 14 amino acids. The V gene's germline CDR1 is KGHSH and CDR2 LQKENI. Clones were read by immunoSEQ multiplex PCR, and TCRdb kept only the in-frame ones, dropping some. The sample gives more than 90,000 clones, 90% to 96% of which show up once; 0.2% to 0.25% is in the top ten. Sequenced: T cells isolated from PBMCs. The V and J genes are TRBV18 and TRBJ2-7; 7 positions match TRBD1. This TCR was recovered from a human donor in good health. Here the CDR3 reads CASSPYRGDPEQYF. CDR3 nucleotide sequence: TGTGCCAGCTCACCATACAGGGGAGATCCCGAGCAGTACTTC.